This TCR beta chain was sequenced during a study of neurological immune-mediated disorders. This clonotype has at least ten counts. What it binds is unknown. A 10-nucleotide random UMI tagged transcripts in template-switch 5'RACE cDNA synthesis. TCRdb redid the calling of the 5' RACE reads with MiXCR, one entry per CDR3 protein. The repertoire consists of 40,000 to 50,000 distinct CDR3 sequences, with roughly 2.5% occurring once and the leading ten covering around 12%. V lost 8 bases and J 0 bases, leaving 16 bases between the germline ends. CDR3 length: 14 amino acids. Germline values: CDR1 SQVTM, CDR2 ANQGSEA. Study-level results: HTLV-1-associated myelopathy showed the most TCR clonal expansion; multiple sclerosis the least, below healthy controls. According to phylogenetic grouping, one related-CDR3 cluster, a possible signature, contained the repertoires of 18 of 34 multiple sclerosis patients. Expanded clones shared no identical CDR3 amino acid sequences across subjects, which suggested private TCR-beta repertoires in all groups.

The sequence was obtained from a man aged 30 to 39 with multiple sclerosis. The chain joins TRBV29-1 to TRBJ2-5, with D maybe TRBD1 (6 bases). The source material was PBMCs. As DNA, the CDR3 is TGCAGCTCCAGGGGTTCTTGGGACCAAGAGACCCAGTACTTC. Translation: CSSRGSWDQETQYF.